This T cell receptor (beta chain) was obtained from a study of shared clonotypes between healthy human individuals. Study-level background: Samples came from a couple of female and a few male donors aged 18 to 49.

As to this clone: Its target is unknown.

V lost 5 bases to trimming and J lost 7 bases; unmatched junction nucleotides: 11. The length of the CDR3 is 15 residues. The germline V gene has CDR1 MNHEY and CDR2 SVGAGI. Assay execution took place at the deep level. TCRdb's copy holds only in-frame clones and misses some; the assay was immunoSEQ multiplex PCR. The table includes about 480,000 clones, around 74% detected once. Study-level points and caveats: An expected dependence of interdonor clonotype sharing on sequencing depth was noted.

The donors were adults (healthy and HIV-negative) with no recent acute infections or vaccinations. The material sequenced was PBMCs. This chain connects TRBV6-5 to TRBJ1-5, with 7 bases lining up with TRBD1. The receptor's source is a middle-aged woman in good health. Some clones in this sample may be carry-over from other donors' samples. The CDR3 nucleotides are TGTGCCAGCAGTCCAGGGGGTACGACGGGGCAGCCCCAGCATTTT. This encodes CASSPGGTTGQPQHF.